This T cell receptor beta chain was recovered during a study of shared clonotypes between healthy human individuals. About the research overall: Each donor contributed plates that comprised three CD4 naive, three CD4 memory, two CD8 naive and one CD8 memory. Whole-study findings and limits: Clonotype sharing among donors was expected to depend on sequencing depth. It was the non-shared clonotypes that had lower generation probabilities than clonotypes shared by all four donors.

Assay execution took place at the deep level. Using immunoSEQ multiplex PCR, the repertoire was profiled, and TCRdb retains in-frame clones only, with some absent. The sample includes 2,100,000 or so clones, more than 90% seen only once; the top ten take around 0.13%. The CDR3 length is 15 residues. V gave up 1 base and J gave up 4 bases, with 10 bases separating them. From germline, CDR1 is KGHSH and CDR2 LQKENI. About this clone: The antigen is not known. The same CDR3 is also encoded by other DNA sequences in this sample.

The sequence was collected from a man aged 18 to 29 in good health. The sample taken for sequencing was naive CD4+ T cells sorted from blood. This sample's subset: CD45RA+ positively selected. The V gene is TRBV18, the J gene TRBJ1-4; D is ambiguous. CDR3 in amino acids: CASSPRDGNNEKLFF. The DNA for the CDR3 is TGTGCCAGCTCACCACGAGACGGGAATAATGAAAAACTGTTTTTT.